This TCR beta chain appears in the sequencing data of a study of T cell repertoires in cytomegalovirus infection. The germline V gene has CDR1 SEHNR and CDR2 FQNEAQ (reference sequence). This CDR3 comprises 13 residues. Remarks on this clonotype: Its matching antigen is unknown. Its ends do not fully match the called genes, so a read error is possible.

TCRdb reprocessed the reads with MiXCR, giving one entry per CDR3 protein. The sample shows approximately 110,000 distinct CDR3 sequences, over 25% of them seen only once. This TCR was sampled from a human donor in good health (CMV status not recorded). Some clones in this sample may be carry-over from other donors' samples. Source: CD8+ T cells from cultured PBMCs, taken from culture after CMV antigen stimulation. This sequence joins TRBV7-9 and TRBJ2-5, with D perhaps TRBD1 (6 bases). The chain's CDR3 is CASSRTDQDTQYF. The CDR3 region has the DNA TGTGCCAGCAGTCGGACAGACCAAGATACCCAGTACTTC.